This is a list of T cell receptor beta chains from one sample in a study of cytomegalovirus exposure and HLA in healthy donors. Libraries were prepared by immunoSEQ multiplex PCR; TCRdb keeps only in-frame clonotypes and omits some of them. The data show roughly 190,000 clones, roughly four fifths seen once. The material sequenced was PBMCs. These receptors all stem from a woman younger than 45 in good health and CMV-seropositive. The CDR3 runs from the conserved cysteine through the conserved F or W. A D gene is named only where the DNA matches it firmly. Some rows mark clone size as missing; the rest say once, few, many or name a class of expanded clone.

TRBD1 | TRBJ1-6 | once | TRBV7-9 | CASSLNRGDSPLHF | TGTGCCAGCAGCTTAAACAGGGGGGATTCACCCCTCCACTTT
TRBD1 | TRBJ1-1 | NA | TRBV4-1 | CASSYPRGTRTEAFF | TGCGCCAGCAGCTACCCCAGGGGGACCCGGACTGAAGCTTTCTTT
TRBD1 | TRBJ2-2 | NA | TRBV28 | CATKQPPGQKNTGELFF | TGTGCCACCAAACAACCCCCGGGACAGAAAAACACCGGGGAGCTGTTTTTT
TRBD1 | TRBJ1-1 | NA | TRBV30 | CAWTRTGLGTEAFF | TGTGCCTGGACTAGGACAGGGCTGGGCACTGAAGCTTTCTTT
NA | TRBJ2-7 | few | TRBV18 | CASSPTSRRGAGDEQYF | TGTGCCAGCTCACCAACTTCACGTCGGGGGGCGGGGGACGAGCAGTACTTC
TRBD2 | TRBJ2-1 | NA | TRBV27 | CASSFLVNSGTNEQFF | TGTGCCAGCAGCTTTCTGGTGAATAGCGGGACGAATGAGCAGTTCTTC
TRBD2 | TRBJ2-1 | NA | TRBV6-6 | CASSLAGLGFF | TGTGCCAGCAGTTTAGCGGGTTTGGGATTCTTC
NA | TRBJ1-1 | few | TRBV25-1 | CASSDLRGGKAFF | TGTGCCAGCAGTGACCTTCGTGGGGGGAAGGCTTTCTTT
NA | TRBJ2-3 | NA | TRBV7-9 | CASSLVSKGTQYF | TGTGCCAGCAGCTTAGTCTCAAAGGGGACGCAGTATTTT
NA | TRBJ1-4 | NA | TRBV21-1 | CASSKGKVAGEEKLFF | TGTGCCAGCAGCAAAGGAAAGGTCGCAGGGGAAGAAAAACTGTTTTTT
NA | TRBJ1-5 | NA | TRBV7-2 | CASSLDAGGNQPQHF | TGTGCCAGCAGCTTAGATGCCGGGGGCAATCAGCCCCAGCATTTT
NA | TRBJ2-5 | NA | TRBV2 | CASSVAGRQETQYF | TGTGCCAGCAGTGTTGCGGGGCGACAAGAGACCCAGTACTTC
NA | TRBJ2-3 | NA | TRBV27 | CASSFNQGKDTQYF | TGTGCCAGCAGTTTCAACCAGGGGAAAGATACGCAGTATTTT
NA | TRBJ2-2 | NA | TRBV5-4 | CASSLGGGELFF | TGTGCCAGCAGCTTGGGAGGCGGGGAGCTGTTTTTT
NA | TRBJ1-3 | NA | TRBV7-8 | CASSSIKGAISGNTIYF | TGTGCCAGCAGCTCAATAAAAGGGGCCATCTCTGGAAACACCATATATTTT
NA | TRBJ1-1 | NA | TRBV11-2 | CASSLSGVGTEAFF | TGTGCCAGCAGTCTATCAGGGGTTGGCACTGAAGCTTTCTTT
NA | TRBJ2-7 | NA | TRBV2 | CASSETLLSSYEQYF | TGTGCCAGCAGCGAAACCTTGCTGAGCTCCTACGAGCAGTACTTC
NA | TRBJ2-1 | NA | TRBV19 | CASSPNRGQGEQFF | TGTGCCAGTAGTCCGAATCGGGGTCAGGGGGAGCAGTTCTTC
NA | TRBJ1-4 | NA | TRBV2 | CASKGLDTGNEKLFF | TGTGCCAGCAAAGGGCTTGACACAGGGAATGAAAAACTGTTTTTT
NA | TRBJ1-2 | NA | TRBV5-1 | CATHEGTGNGYTF | TGCGCCACCCACGAGGGTACGGGGAATGGCTACACCTTC
TRBD2 | TRBJ2-7 | NA | TRBV28 | CASRSGGPSYEQYF | TGTGCCAGCAGGAGCGGGGGGCCCTCCTACGAGCAGTACTTC
NA | TRBJ1-3 | NA | TRBV6-5 | CASIKTLSSGNTIYF | TGTGCCAGCATCAAGACACTTAGCTCTGGAAACACCATATATTTT
NA | TRBJ1-5 | NA | TRBV2 | CASSEGGAGDQPQHF | TGTGCCAGCAGTGAAGGGGGGGCGGGGGATCAGCCCCAGCATTTT
NA | TRBJ2-7 | once | TRBV29-1 | CSALTGRSSYEQYF | TGCAGCGCCCTAACAGGAAGAAGCTCCTACGAGCAGTACTTC
TRBD1 | TRBJ2-1 | NA | TRBV9 | CASSDLQGTGGHNEQFF | TGTGCCAGCAGCGACCTACAAGGGACAGGGGGCCACAATGAGCAGTTCTTC
TRBD1 | TRBJ1-4 | NA | TRBV30 | CAWSGGQGMTNEKLFF | TGTGCCTGGAGCGGAGGACAGGGTATGACTAATGAAAAACTGTTTTTT
TRBD1 | TRBJ1-2 | NA | TRBV19 | CASSKSGQASYGYTF | TGTGCCAGTAGTAAGAGCGGACAGGCGAGCTATGGCTACACCTTC
TRBD1 | TRBJ1-2 | NA | TRBV4-1 | CASSQGLWGQGFYGYTF | TGCGCCAGCAGCCAAGGGTTGTGGGGACAGGGGTTCTATGGCTACACCTTC
TRBD1 | TRBJ1-1 | NA | TRBV4-3 | CASSQDLGQGNTEAFF | TGCGCCAGCAGCCAAGATTTAGGACAGGGAAACACTGAAGCTTTCTTT
TRBD1 | TRBJ1-1 | NA | TRBV28 | CASSLDRGGTEAFF | TGTGCCAGCAGTTTAGACAGGGGGGGAACTGAAGCTTTCTTT
NA | TRBJ1-2 | NA | TRBV4-2 | CASSQDVAHYGYTF | TGTGCCAGCAGCCAAGATGTGGCCCACTATGGCTACACCTTC
TRBD1 | TRBJ1-1 | NA | TRBV29-1 | CSVGQASMNTEAFF | TGCAGCGTCGGACAGGCTAGCATGAACACTGAAGCTTTCTTT
NA | TRBJ2-2 | NA | TRBV5-1 | CASNLDPGPGELFF | TGCGCCAGCAACTTGGACCCGGGTCCCGGGGAGCTGTTTTTT
NA | TRBJ2-5 | NA | TRBV6-5 | CASGRHGKETQYF | TGTGCCAGCGGTAGACACGGCAAAGAGACCCAGTACTTC
NA | TRBJ1-6 | NA | TRBV2 | CASSEQSNSPLHF | TGTGCCAGCAGTGAACAGTCGAATTCACCCCTCCACTTT
TRBD2 | TRBJ2-2 | NA | TRBV29-1 | CSVARGVGYTGELFF | TGCAGCGTCGCACGGGGGGTGGGCTACACCGGGGAGCTGTTTTTT
TRBD2 | TRBJ2-3 | NA | TRBV5-4 | CASGLKRGGTDTQYF | TGTGCCAGCGGTTTAAAGCGGGGTGGGACAGATACGCAGTATTTT